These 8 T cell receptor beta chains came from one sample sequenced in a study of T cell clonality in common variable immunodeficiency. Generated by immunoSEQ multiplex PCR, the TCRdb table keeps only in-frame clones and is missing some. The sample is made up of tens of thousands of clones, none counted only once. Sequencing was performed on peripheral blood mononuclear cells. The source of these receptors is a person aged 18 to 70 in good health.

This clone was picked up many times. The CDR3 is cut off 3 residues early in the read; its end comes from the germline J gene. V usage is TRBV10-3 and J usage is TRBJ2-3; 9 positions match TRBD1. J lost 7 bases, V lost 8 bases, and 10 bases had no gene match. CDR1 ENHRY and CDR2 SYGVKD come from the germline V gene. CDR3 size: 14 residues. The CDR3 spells CAIGVEQGAYTQYF. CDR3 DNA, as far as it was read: TGTGCCATCGGGGTTGAACAGGGGGCATATACG.

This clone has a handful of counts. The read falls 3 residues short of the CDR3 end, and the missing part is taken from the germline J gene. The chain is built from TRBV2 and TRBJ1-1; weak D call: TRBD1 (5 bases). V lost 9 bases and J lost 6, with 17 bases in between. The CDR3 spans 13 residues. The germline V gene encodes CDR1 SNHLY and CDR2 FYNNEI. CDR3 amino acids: CARNNRGAPEAFF. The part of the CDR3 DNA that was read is TGTGCCAGAAATAATAGAGGGGCCCCTGAA.

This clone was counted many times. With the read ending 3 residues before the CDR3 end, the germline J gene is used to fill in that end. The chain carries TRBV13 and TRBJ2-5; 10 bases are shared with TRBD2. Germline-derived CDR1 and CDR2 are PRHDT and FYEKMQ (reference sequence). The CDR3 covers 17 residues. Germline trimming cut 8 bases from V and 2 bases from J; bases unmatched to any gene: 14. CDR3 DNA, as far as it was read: TGTGCCAGCGCCAATTCCCTTCTAGCGGGGGCACAAGAGACC. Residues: CASANSLLAGAQET. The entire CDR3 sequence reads CASANSLLAGAQETQYF.

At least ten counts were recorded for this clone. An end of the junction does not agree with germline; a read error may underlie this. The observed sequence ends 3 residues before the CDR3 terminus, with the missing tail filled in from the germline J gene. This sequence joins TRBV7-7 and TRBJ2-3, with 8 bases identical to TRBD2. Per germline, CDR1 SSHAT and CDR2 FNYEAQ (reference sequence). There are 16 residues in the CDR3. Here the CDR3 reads CASSLIRGGSTDTQYF. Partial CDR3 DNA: TGTGCTAGCAGCTTAATCCGGGGGGGCTCCACAGATACG.

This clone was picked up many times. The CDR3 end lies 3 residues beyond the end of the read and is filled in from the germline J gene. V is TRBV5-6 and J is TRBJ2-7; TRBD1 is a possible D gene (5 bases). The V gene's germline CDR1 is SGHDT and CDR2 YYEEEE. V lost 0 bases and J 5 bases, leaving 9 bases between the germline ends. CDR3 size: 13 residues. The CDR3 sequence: CASSLGAGNEQYF. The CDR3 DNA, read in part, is TGTGCCAGCAGCTTGGGTGCAGGGAACGAG.

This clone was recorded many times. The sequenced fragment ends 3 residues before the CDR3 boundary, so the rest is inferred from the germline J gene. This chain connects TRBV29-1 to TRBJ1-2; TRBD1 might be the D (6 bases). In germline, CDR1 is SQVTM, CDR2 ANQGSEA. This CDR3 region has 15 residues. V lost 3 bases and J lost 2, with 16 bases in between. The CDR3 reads CSVDPRDIGNYGYTF. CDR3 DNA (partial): TGCAGCGTTGACCCCCGGGACATAGGAAACTATGGC. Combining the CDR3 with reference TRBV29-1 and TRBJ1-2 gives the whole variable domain SAVISQKPSRDICQRGTSLTIQCQVDSQVTMMFWYRQQPGQSLTLIATANQGSEATYESGFVIDKFPISRPNLTFSTLTVSNMSPEDSSIYLCSVDPRDIGNYGYTFGSGTRLTVV.

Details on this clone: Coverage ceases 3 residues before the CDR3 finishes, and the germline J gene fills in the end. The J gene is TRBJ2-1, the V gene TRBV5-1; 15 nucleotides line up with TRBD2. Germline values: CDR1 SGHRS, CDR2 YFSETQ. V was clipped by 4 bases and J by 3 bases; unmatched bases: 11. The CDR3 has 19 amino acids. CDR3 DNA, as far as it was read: TGCGCCAGCAGCCCGGCCCCGGGACTAGCGGGGGGACTCTACAATGAG. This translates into CASSPAPGLAGGLYNE. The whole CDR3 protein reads CASSPAPGLAGGLYNEQFF. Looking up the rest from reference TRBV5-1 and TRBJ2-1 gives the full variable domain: KAGVTQTPRYLIKTRGQQVTLSCSPISGHRSVSWYQQTPGQGLQFLFEYFSETQRNKGNFPGRFSGRQFSNSRSEMNVSTLELGDSALYLCASSPAPGLAGGLYNEQFFGPGTRLTVL.

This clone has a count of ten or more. The CDR3 DNA, read in part, is TGCAGTGCTAGAGAGCCGGGTGAGCCGCGCGCGGCG. Residues: CSAREPGEPRAA. The entire CDR3 sequence reads CSAREPGEPRAALFF. This chain links TRBV20-1 with TRBJ2-2; the D is unclear. The read comes to an end 3 residues before the CDR3 does, leaving the germline J gene to fill in the end. Germline lookup yields CDR1 DFQATT and CDR2 SNEGSKA (reference sequence). The CDR3 has 15 amino acids.